Listed below are T cell receptor beta chains from one sample, sequenced in a study of CD8 T cells in ankylosing spondylitis. One entry per CDR3 protein, called by TCRdb with MiXCR from the 5' RACE reads. The sample has some 54,000 distinct CDR3 sequences, 7.4% seen once. The sequenced material came from blood, either unsorted or a sorted T cell fraction (not recorded which). The receptors were gathered from a female donor with ankylosing spondylitis or in good health (not recorded which). Both conserved end residues are part of each CDR3. The D gene is left open where the match is weak. Clone size, where shown, is once, few, many, or a class for clones that have expanded.

V gene	clone size	D gene	CDR3 length	J gene	CDR3 protein	CDR3 DNA
TRBV15	many	NA	18	TRBJ1-1	CATSRDIPGQSMNTEAFF	TGTGCCACCAGCAGAGATATCCCGGGTCAGTCCATGAACACTGAAGCTTTCTTT
TRBV20-1	few	TRBD1	14	TRBJ2-1	CSAAGQGPYNEQFF	TGCAGTGCCGCGGGACAGGGACCCTACAATGAGCAGTTCTTC
TRBV12-3/TRBV12-4	few	NA	12	TRBJ1-1	CASSSTGTEAFF	TGTGCCAGCAGTTCCACAGGGACTGAAGCTTTCTTT
TRBV30	NA	TRBD1	14	TRBJ1-1	CAWRARDRAGEAFF	TGTGCCTGGAGAGCCCGGGACAGGGCGGGTGAAGCTTTCTTT
TRBV6-5	many	NA	12	TRBJ1-2	CASSRDTYGYTF	TGTGCCAGCAGCCGGGACACCTATGGCTACACCTTC
TRBV7-7	many	TRBD2	15	TRBJ2-1	CASSFGGGVYNEQFF	TGTGCTAGCAGCTTTGGCGGGGGGGTATACAATGAGCAGTTCTTC
TRBV20-1	NA	NA	15	TRBJ1-1	CSARTVQGRNTEAFF	TGCAGTGCTAGAACCGTCCAAGGCAGGAACACTGAAGCTTTCTTT
TRBV21-1	many	NA	15	TRBJ2-5	CASSNFDRWYETQYF	TGTGCCAGCAGCAATTTTGACAGATGGTATGAGACCCAGTACTTC
TRBV5-5	many	NA	15	TRBJ1-4	CASSLKVAGTEKLFF	TGTGCCAGCAGCTTGAAGGTGGCAGGGACTGAAAAACTGTTTTTT
TRBV28	NA	TRBD2	14	TRBJ2-1	CASSLASGGAGQFF	TGTGCCAGCAGTTTGGCTAGCGGGGGGGCGGGACAGTTCTTC
TRBV12-3/TRBV12-4	many	NA	14	TRBJ2-5	CASSLGGYQETQYF	TGTGCCAGCAGTTTAGGGGGTTACCAAGAGACCCAGTACTTC
TRBV4-3	many	NA	14	TRBJ2-2	CASSQDQGSGELFF	TGCGCCAGCAGCCAAGATCAGGGATCCGGGGAGCTGTTTTTT
TRBV12-3/TRBV12-4	few	NA	14	TRBJ2-5	CASSNGLDQETQYF	TGTGCCAGCAGTAACGGACTGGACCAAGAGACCCAGTACTTC
TRBV11-3	few	NA	14	TRBJ2-2	CASSPQEDTGELFF	TGTGCCAGCAGCCCGCAGGAGGACACCGGGGAGCTGTTTTTT
TRBV12-3/TRBV12-4	many	NA	16	TRBJ2-2	CASSGGRTPNTGELFF	TGTGCCAGCAGTGGGGGCCGGACACCGAACACCGGGGAGCTGTTTTTT
TRBV24-1	many	TRBD2	17	TRBJ2-2	CATSDWTSGRNTGELFF	TGTGCCACCAGTGATTGGACTAGCGGGCGGAACACCGGGGAGCTGTTTTTT
TRBV20-1	many	NA	14	TRBJ1-5	CSARPPPGNQPQHF	TGCAGTGCTAGGCCCCCCCCTGGCAATCAGCCCCAGCATTTT
TRBV7-9	many	TRBD2	15	TRBJ2-1	CASSLGTSGNNEQFF	TGTGCCAGCAGCTTAGGAACTAGCGGGAACAATGAGCAGTTCTTC
TRBV5-6	many	NA	12	TRBJ1-4	CASSLKLEKLFF	TGTGCCAGCAGCTTGAAGTTGGAAAAACTGTTTTTT
TRBV5-1	many	TRBD1	14	TRBJ2-1	CASSPDRGQVEQFF	TGCGCCAGCAGCCCAGACAGGGGGCAGGTTGAGCAGTTCTTC
TRBV19	many	NA	15	TRBJ1-6	CASSEGGVWNSPLHF	TGTGCCAGTAGCGAGGGAGGGGTATGGAATTCACCCCTCCACTTT
TRBV12-3/TRBV12-4	NA	TRBD2	13	TRBJ2-1	CASSRGLAGEQFF	TGTGCCAGCAGTCGCGGACTAGCCGGTGAGCAGTTCTTC
TRBV29-1	NA	NA	15	TRBJ1-1	CSVVGTGAMNTEAFF	TGCAGCGTTGTAGGTACAGGCGCCATGAACACTGAAGCTTTCTTT
TRBV7-3	many	TRBD2	19	TRBJ2-1	CASSLISGFSGGRHNEQFF	TGTGCCAGCAGCTTAATATCCGGATTTAGCGGGGGGCGACACAATGAGCAGTTCTTC
TRBV20-1	many	NA	12	TRBJ2-7	CSARSLPYEQYF	TGCAGTGCGAGGTCTCTACCTTACGAGCAGTACTTC
TRBV20-1	many	NA	15	TRBJ1-5	CSARGPRQGPQPQHF	TGCAGTGCTAGAGGCCCGCGCCAGGGCCCTCAGCCCCAGCATTTT
TRBV29-1	many	NA	13	TRBJ2-1	CSVEGRQYNEQFF	TGCAGCGTTGAGGGGCGGCAGTACAATGAGCAGTTCTTC
TRBV5-1	many	NA	17	TRBJ1-2	CASSEGGLGARNYGYTF	TGCGCCAGCAGCGAGGGAGGCCTAGGGGCAAGAAACTATGGCTACACCTTC
TRBV9	few	TRBD2	15	TRBJ2-3	CASSDGAGATDTQYF	TGTGCCAGCAGCGACGGAGCGGGGGCCACAGATACGCAGTATTTT
TRBV5-3	many	TRBD2	15	TRBJ2-3	CARSPERGGTDTQYF	TGTGCCAGAAGCCCGGAGCGGGGGGGGACAGATACGCAGTATTTT
TRBV5-1	many	NA	14	TRBJ2-2	CASSPTENTGELFF	TGCGCCAGCAGCCCGACAGAGAACACCGGGGAGCTGTTTTTT
TRBV5-1	many	NA	14	TRBJ2-5	CASSLIYGQETQYF	TGCGCCAGCAGCTTAATATACGGACAAGAGACCCAGTACTTC
TRBV24-1	many	NA	14	TRBJ2-1	CATSVRGLGNEQFF	TGTGCCACCAGTGTACGAGGGCTAGGGAATGAGCAGTTCTTC
TRBV20-1	many	NA	14	TRBJ2-1	CSARDLLASNEQFF	TGCAGTGCTAGAGACCTGCTAGCCAGCAATGAGCAGTTCTTC
TRBV7-2	many	TRBD2	13	TRBJ2-7	CASSPGWGGEQYF	TGTGCCAGCAGCCCAGGATGGGGGGGCGAGCAGTACTTC
TRBV20-1	many	NA	12	TRBJ2-7	CSALLGAYEQYF	TGCAGTGCTTTGTTGGGGGCCTACGAGCAGTACTTC
TRBV28	NA	TRBD2	13	TRBJ2-3	CASGGGGADTQYF	TGTGCCAGTGGGGGTGGGGGGGCAGATACGCAGTATTTT
TRBV7-9	NA	NA	15	TRBJ2-2	CASSLGASVGGELFF	TGTGCCAGCAGCTTAGGCGCTAGCGTTGGCGGGGAGCTGTTTTTT
TRBV5-8	many	TRBD1	14	TRBJ2-3	CASSQPDRLYTQYF	TGTGCCAGCAGCCAGCCGGACAGGTTGTATACGCAGTATTTT
TRBV29-1	many	NA	13	TRBJ1-5	CSVAGRGNQPQHF	TGCAGCGTTGCCGGAAGAGGCAATCAGCCCCAGCATTTT
TRBV12-3/TRBV12-4	many	TRBD1	14	TRBJ2-2	CASSRQGGTGELFF	TGTGCCAGCAGTAGACAGGGGGGCACCGGGGAGCTGTTTTTT
TRBV15	many	TRBD1	14	TRBJ2-7	CATSGRGLGYEQYF	TGTGCCACCAGCGGAAGGGGGCTAGGCTACGAGCAGTACTTC
TRBV5-5	many	TRBD1	16	TRBJ1-3	CASSPPGTVAGNTIYF	TGTGCCAGCAGCCCCCCGGGGACAGTCGCTGGAAACACCATATATTTT
TRBV12-3/TRBV12-4	many	NA	13	TRBJ1-4	CASSSPEGEKLFF	TGTGCCAGCAGTTCGCCCGAAGGGGAAAAACTGTTTTTT
TRBV5-1	many	NA	15	TRBJ2-2	CASSLGTRDTGELFF	TGCGCCAGCAGCTTGGGTACCAGGGACACCGGGGAGCTGTTTTTT
TRBV29-1	NA	TRBD1	13	TRBJ2-1	CSVAGGLYNEQFF	TGCAGCGTTGCAGGGGGCCTATACAATGAGCAGTTCTTC
TRBV5-6	many	TRBD1	12	TRBJ1-1	CASSHRDREAFF	TGTGCCAGCAGCCACCGGGACAGAGAAGCTTTCTTT
TRBV12-3/TRBV12-4	many	NA	13	TRBJ2-2	CASSLNSPGELFF	TGTGCCAGCAGTTTGAACAGTCCCGGGGAGCTGTTTTTT
TRBV12-3/TRBV12-4	many	TRBD2	16	TRBJ2-5	CASSLAGATLQETQYF	TGTGCCAGCAGCCTAGCGGGGGCAACCCTCCAAGAGACCCAGTACTTC
TRBV20-1	many	NA	13	TRBJ2-1	CSAISGGGDEQFF	TGCAGTGCTATATCAGGAGGAGGCGATGAGCAGTTCTTC
TRBV24-1	many	TRBD1	15	TRBJ2-2	CATGQGATNTGELFF	TGTGCCACCGGACAGGGGGCAACGAACACCGGGGAGCTGTTTTTT